The 4 T cell receptor beta chains listed next were all sequenced from one sample in a study of shared clonotypes between healthy human individuals. Sequencing was performed with immunoSEQ multiplex PCR; in TCRdb, only in-frame clones are kept and a portion is missing. The table records hundreds of thousands of clones, around 96% of them present only once. The sample comprised naive CD4+ T cells sorted from blood. Subset: CD45RA+ positively selected. The receptor set was obtained from a woman aged 25 to 39 in good health.

Concerning this clone: Other DNA sequences in the sample encode the same CDR3. This chain links TRBV4-1 with TRBJ1-2, with D unclear. The CDR3 extends over 11 amino acids. V was pared by 0 bases and J by 8 bases, with 4 bases between. In germline, CDR1 is MGHRA, CDR2 YSYEKL. In DNA form, the CDR3 reads TGCGCCAGCAGCCAAGATAGGGGCTACACCTTC. This codes for CASSQDRGYTF.

This clone appeared a single time. The chain combines TRBV19 with TRBJ1-1; 7 bases agree with TRBD1. The CDR3 is 14 residues long. Germline CDR1 LNHDA, CDR2 SQIVND (reference sequence). V was pared by 4 bases and J by 4 bases, with 6 bases of the junction left unmatched. This chain's CDR3 is CASSTYRQGTEAFF. CDR3 sequence (DNA): TGTGCCAGTAGTACCTATCGACAGGGCACTGAAGCTTTCTTT. Variable domain in full (rest from reference TRBV19 and TRBJ1-1): DGGITQSPKYLFRKEGQNVTLSCEQNLNHDAMYWYRQDPGQGLRLIYYSQIVNDFQKGDIAEGYSVSREKKESFPLTVTSAQKNPTAFYLCASSTYRQGTEAFFGQGTRLTVV.

V gene TRBV19 combines with J gene TRBJ2-5; possible D gene TRBD1, 6 bases. CDR1 and CDR2 (germline): LNHDA, SQIVND (reference sequence). The germline V and J ends were trimmed by 6 bases and 5 bases, with 13 bases remaining between them. This CDR3 region has 13 residues. CDR3 residues: CASSPQGWETQYF. CDR3 in DNA: TGTGCCAGTAGCCCACAGGGTTGGGAGACCCAGTACTTC.

The J gene is TRBJ2-5, the V gene TRBV18; 10 positions match TRBD2. Germline CDR1 is KGHSH and CDR2 is LQKENI. V shed 3 bases and J 0 bases; nucleotides not matched to a gene: 4. The CDR3 extends over 16 amino acids. CDR3 sequence: CASSPPGLANQETQYF. In DNA form, the CDR3 reads TGTGCCAGCTCACCCCCGGGACTAGCGAACCAAGAGACCCAGTACTTC.